A single sample is the source of the 2 T cell receptor beta chains below, sequenced in a study of blood T cell repertoires in COVID-19. Some clones are missing from TCRdb's copy, which holds only in-frame ones; the method was immunoSEQ multiplex PCR. The data show roughly 280,000 clones, 86% seen once. Sequencing input: peripheral blood. The receptor set was obtained from a man younger than 35 with active or convalescent COVID-19.

The V call is TRBV5-1, the J call TRBJ1-2, with D maybe TRBD1 (5 bases). The germline gives CDR1 SGHRS, CDR2 YFSETQ. The CDR3 sequence is 15 residues long. Trimming removed 5 bases from V and 1 base from J, with 15 bases in between. In DNA form, the CDR3 reads TGCGCCAGCAGTATAACCGGGGGGAATAACTATGGCTACACCTTC. Amino acids: CASSITGGNNYGYTF.

The rearrangement links TRBV6-2 or TRBV6-3 to TRBJ2-1; 8 positions match TRBD2. The CDR3 runs to 12 residues. Trimming took 6 bases from V and 10 from J; bases not matched to a gene: 5. Per germline, CDR1 MNHEY and CDR2 SVGEGT. In DNA form, the CDR3 reads TGTGCCAGCAGCCAAACTAGCGGAGAGCAGTTCTTC. Amino acids: CASSQTSGEQFF.